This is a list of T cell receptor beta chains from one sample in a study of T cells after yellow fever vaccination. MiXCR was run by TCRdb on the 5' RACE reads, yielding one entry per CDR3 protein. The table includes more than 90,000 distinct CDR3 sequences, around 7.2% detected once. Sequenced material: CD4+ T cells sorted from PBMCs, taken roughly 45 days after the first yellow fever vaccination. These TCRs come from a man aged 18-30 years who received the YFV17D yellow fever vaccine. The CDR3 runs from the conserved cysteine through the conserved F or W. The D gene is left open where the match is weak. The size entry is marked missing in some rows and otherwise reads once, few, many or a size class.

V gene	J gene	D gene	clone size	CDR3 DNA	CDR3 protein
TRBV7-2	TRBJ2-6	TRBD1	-	TGTGCCAGCAGCTTAGTTGGGACAGCGACCGGGGCCAACGTCCTGACTTTC	CASSLVGTATGANVLTF
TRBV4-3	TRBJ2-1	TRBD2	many	TGCGCCAGCAGCCGAGCGGGGGGCATTTACAATGAGCAGTTCTTC	CASSRAGGIYNEQFF
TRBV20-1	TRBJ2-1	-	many	TGCAGTGCTAGAAGTGAGCAGTTCTTC	CSARSEQFF
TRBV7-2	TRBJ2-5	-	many	TGTGCCAGCAGCTTAATCCGGATCGAAGAGACCCAGTACTTC	CASSLIRIEETQYF
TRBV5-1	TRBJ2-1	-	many	TGCGCCAGCAGCACGCTCCGGGAGACTTTTCACAATGAGCAGTTCTTC	CASSTLRETFHNEQFF
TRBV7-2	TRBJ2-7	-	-	TGTGCCAGCAGCTTAATGGTGGTCAACGAGCAGTACTTC	CASSLMVVNEQYF
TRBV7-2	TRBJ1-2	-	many	TGTGCCAGCAGCCCAAGGGGCAGGGGTCGCGGCTACACCTTC	CASSPRGRGRGYTF
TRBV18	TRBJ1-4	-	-	TGTGCCAGCTCACCACCCTCATACAGTGAAAAACTGTTTTTT	CASSPPSYSEKLFF
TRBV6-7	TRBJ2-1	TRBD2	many	TGTGCCAGCAACTCCAACCGGGGGCGGGGGGGCTTGGATGAGCAGTTCTTC	CASNSNRGRGGLDEQFF
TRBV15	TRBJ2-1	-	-	TGTGCCACCAGCAGAGATTTACTTCAGCAGTTCTTC	CATSRDLLQQFF
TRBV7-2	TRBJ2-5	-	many	TGTGCCAGCAGCCACCAAGCTAGATTGGGGGAGACCCAGTACTTC	CASSHQARLGETQYF
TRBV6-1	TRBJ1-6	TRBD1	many	TGTGCCAGCAGCTCTCCGGGACAGGGGGTTTCACCCCTCCACTTT	CASSSPGQGVSPLHF
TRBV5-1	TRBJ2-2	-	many	TGCGCCAGCAGCTTCTCGGGAACCGGGGAGCTGTTTTTT	CASSFSGTGELFF
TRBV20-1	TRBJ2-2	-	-	TGCAGTGCTACCAGGCCGAACACCGGGGAGCTGTTTTTT	CSATRPNTGELFF
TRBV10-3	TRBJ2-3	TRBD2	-	TGTGCCACTTTACTAGCGGGGGCAGATACGCAGTATTTT	CATLLAGADTQYF
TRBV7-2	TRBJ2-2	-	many	TGTGCCAGCAGCCAAAATAACGACAGGAGAGCCGGGGAGCTGTTTTTT	CASSQNNDRRAGELFF
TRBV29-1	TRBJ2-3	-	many	TGCAGTACTGGGGCGGTTAGCACAGATACGCAGTATTTT	CSTGAVSTDTQYF
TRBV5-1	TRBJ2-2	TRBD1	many	TGCGCCAGCAGCTTGGTCGGACAGGGCGCAGGGGAGCTGTTTTTT	CASSLVGQGAGELFF
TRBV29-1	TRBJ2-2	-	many	TGCAGCGTTCAGGGGCCCACCGGGGAGCTGTTTTTT	CSVQGPTGELFF
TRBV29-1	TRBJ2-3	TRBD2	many	TGCAGTACCAGGACTAGCGGCACAGATACGCAGTATTTT	CSTRTSGTDTQYF
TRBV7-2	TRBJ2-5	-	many	TGTGCCAGCAGCTTAGCAGGGAGGATTGAGACCCAGTACTTC	CASSLAGRIETQYF
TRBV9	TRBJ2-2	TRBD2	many	TGTGCCAGCAGCGTAGGCGGGGGGAACACCGGGGAGCTGTTTTTT	CASSVGGGNTGELFF